This T cell receptor (beta chain) was profiled in a study of blood T cell repertoires in COVID-19. Study information: Whether acute or convalescent, the COVID-19 samples came from the United States, Italy and Spain. T cells, B-cell-depleted T cells, or PBMCs provided the cDNA or gDNA that served as material.

This table comes from immunoSEQ multiplex PCR, and its TCRdb copy is limited to in-frame clones, with some not included. This sample carries under 80,000 clones, 88% of them seen once, and the ten largest clones take around 1.5%. Germline assignment: CDR1 MDHEN and CDR2 SYDVKM. The CDR3 contains 17 residues. V was trimmed by 2 bases and J by 2 bases, leaving 18 bases between them. The chain has TRBV28 and TRBJ1-1; unclear D gene. This receptor was obtained from a human donor in a cohort sampled during active COVID-19. The sample taken for sequencing was peripheral blood. This chain's CDR3 is CASSLRGKGFGNTEAFF. The CDR3 coding sequence is TGTGCCAGCAGTTTACGGGGAAAGGGTTTTGGAAACACTGAAGCTTTCTTT.